These 13 T cell receptor beta chains originate from one sample sequenced in a study of long-term antiretroviral therapy in people with HIV. The assay, immunoSEQ v3.0, was run at survey level. Only in-frame clones appear in the TCRdb table, and some are missing; sequencing was by immunoSEQ multiplex PCR. The sample lists over 30,000 clones, roughly 97% occurring once. Specimen: unsorted PBMCs, collected 6.9 years after starting antiretroviral therapy. The receptors were gathered from a man aged 25 to 45 with HIV.

The rearrangement joins TRBV19 to TRBJ1-2; D might be TRBD1 (5 bases). CDR1 LNHDA and CDR2 SQIVND come from the germline V gene (reference sequence). The V gene lost 5 bases and the J gene lost 0 bases, with 19 bases spanning the gap. The CDR3 is 17 residues long. The CDR3 protein is CASSPTSRDLSNYGYTF. The CDR3 nucleotides are TGTGCCAGTAGTCCTACGTCTAGGGACTTATCTAACTATGGCTACACCTTC.

CDR3 loop: CASSAMVETQYF. The CDR3 nucleotides read TGTGCCAGCAGTGCCATGGTCGAGACCCAGTACTTC. This chain uses TRBV11-1 with TRBJ2-5, with D unresolved. Germline V lookup: CDR1 SGHAT, CDR2 FQDESV (reference sequence). This CDR3 has 12 residues. The V end lost 6 bases, the J end lost 5 bases, and 10 bases lay between the germline ends.

The chain recombines TRBV10-3 with TRBJ2-1; D remains unclear. The CDR3 covers 14 residues. V shed 8 bases and J shed 6 bases, with 17 bases lying between them. Germline CDR1 ENHRY, CDR2 SYGVKD. The CDR3 DNA sequence: TGTGCCATCTCTGGCGGCACGGCTAGCAATGAGCAGTTCTTC. Its protein is CAISGGTASNEQFF.

Worth noting for this clone: An end of the junction does not agree with germline; a read error may underlie this. This chain uses TRBV7-7 with TRBJ2-7; no definite D call. The CDR3 contains 14 residues. Germline V gene sequence: CDR1 SSHAT, CDR2 FNYEAQ (reference sequence). The CDR3: CASSLEVSGYEQYF. The CDR3 coding sequence is TGTGCTAGCAGCTTAGAAGTTTCCGGGTACGAGCAGTACTTC.

The chain combines TRBV13 with TRBJ2-7; maybe TRBD2 (6 bases). The ends were cut back, 7 bases at V and 2 bases at J, with 18 bases in the middle. Germline V gives CDR1 PRHDT, CDR2 FYEKMQ (reference sequence). CDR3 length: 15 residues. The CDR3 spells CASTKGAGGTYEQYF. CDR3 sequence (DNA): TGTGCCAGCACAAAAGGGGCAGGCGGGACCTACGAGCAGTACTTC.

This chain joins TRBV27 and TRBJ2-7; D might be TRBD2 (5 bases). This CDR3 has 12 amino acids. Germline loops: CDR1 MNHEY, CDR2 SMNVEV (reference sequence). Trimming shortened V by 3 bases and J by 6 bases, and 9 bases separated the two germline ends. The CDR3 coding sequence is TGTGCCAGCAGTTTTTTCGGAGGCGAGCAGTACTTC. As protein: CASSFFGGEQYF.

This chain uses TRBV7-9 with TRBJ2-2; TRBD2 agrees at 15 bases. CDR3 length equals 17 residues. V was pared by 6 bases and J by 2 bases, with 4 bases of the junction left unmatched. CDR1 is SEHNR, CDR2 FQNEAQ, per germline (reference sequence). The CDR3 coding sequence is TGTGCCAGCAGAAGGACTAGCGGGGGGGCAAACACCGGGGAGCTGTTTTTT. It translates to CASRRTSGGANTGELFF.

V gene TRBV28 combines with J gene TRBJ1-2; 9 bases fit TRBD1. The trim removed 6 bases at V and 7 bases at J, leaving 3 bases unmatched. The germline CDR1 and CDR2 sequences are MDHEN and SYDVKM. This CDR3 is built from 12 residues. The CDR3 sequence is CASSLGQGGYTF. The CDR3 DNA sequence: TGTGCCAGCAGCCTGGGACAGGGTGGCTACACCTTC.

This chain joins TRBV7-2 and TRBJ2-2, with D possibly being TRBD2 (6 bases). The germline V gene encodes CDR1 SGHTA and CDR2 FQGNSA. CDR3 size: 13 residues. The V and J ends lost 8 bases and 4 bases respectively, with 11 bases between them. The CDR3 loop reads CASGTGPTGELFF. The DNA for the CDR3 is TGTGCCAGCGGGACTGGACCCACCGGGGAGCTGTTTTTT.

The chain is built from TRBV5-1 and TRBJ1-2, with TRBD1 matching over 9 bases. Germline V lookup: CDR1 SGHRS, CDR2 YFSETQ. There are 15 residues in the CDR3. V trimming: 4 bases; J trimming: 7 bases; junction bases outside the gene matches: 11. CDR3 sequence reads: CASSPTIGQGLGYTF. The CDR3 nucleotides read TGCGCCAGCAGCCCTACAATAGGACAGGGGCTTGGCTACACCTTC. The variable domain in full, completed from reference TRBV5-1 and TRBJ1-2, reads KAGVTQTPRYLIKTRGQQVTLSCSPISGHRSVSWYQQTPGQGLQFLFEYFSETQRNKGNFPGRFSGRQFSNSRSEMNVSTLELGDSALYLCASSPTIGQGLGYTFGSGTRLTVV.

The rearrangement uses TRBV27 and TRBJ2-3; D perhaps matches TRBD2 (5 bases). Looked up from germline, CDR1 is MNHEY and CDR2 is SMNVEV (reference sequence). The CDR3 is made up of 17 amino acids. The V and J ends lost 6 bases and 0 bases respectively, with 19 bases between them. The CDR3 reads CASRDLRTAASTDTQYF. The CDR3 DNA is TGTGCCAGCAGGGACTTAAGGACTGCCGCTAGCACAGATACGCAGTATTTT.

V and J are TRBV5-6 and TRBJ2-1, with 10 nucleotides matching TRBD2. The junction had 7 bases not matched to a gene; V was cut back by 2 bases and J by 8 bases. Germline CDR1 reads SGHDT; CDR2 reads YYEEEE. The CDR3 runs 15 residues. CDR3 nucleotide sequence: TGTGCCAGCAGCTTCTCACTAGCGGGACCCGATGAGCAGTTCTTC. Translating gives CASSFSLAGPDEQFF.

This chain joins TRBV25-1 and TRBJ1-6; the match to TRBD1 covers 10 bases. The J segment lost 7 bases and the V segment lost 8 bases, leaving 2 bases of the junction unmatched. The CDR3 totals 13 residues. Germline V CDR1 and CDR2: MGHDK, SYGVNS. CDR3 in amino acids: CASGTGVNSPLHF. CDR3 bases: TGTGCCAGCGGGACAGGGGTCAATTCACCCCTCCACTTT.